This T cell receptor (beta chain) was identified in a study of cytomegalovirus exposure and HLA in healthy donors. Study-wide results and caveats: The presence/absence work took it that sequencing depth was about the same across donors.

Primers for the PCR totalled 60 Vbeta and 13 Jbeta. TCRdb keeps only in-frame clones here, not all; method: immunoSEQ multiplex PCR. The profile shows under 150,000 clones, roughly three quarters of them singletons. About this clone: The antigen remains undetermined.

Sequenced: PBMCs. This sequence originates from a woman in her 40s in good health and CMV-seronegative.

DNA for the CDR3: TGTGCCAGCAGCTACACTAGCGGGAGGGCCCACGAGCAGTACTTC. As protein: CASSYTSGRAHEQYF. The chain links TRBV5-4 to TRBJ2-7; the match to TRBD2 covers 13 bases. Germline V lookup: CDR1 SGHNT, CDR2 YYREEE (reference sequence). The V segment lost 3 bases and the J segment 5 bases; nucleotides outside the gene matches: 5. The length of the CDR3 is 15 residues.